These 11 T cell receptor beta chains were all obtained from the same sample, sequenced in a study of cytomegalovirus exposure and HLA in healthy donors. The data were produced by immunoSEQ multiplex PCR, yet TCRdb's version contains in-frame clones alone and is incomplete. In the table there are more than 65,000 clones, roughly 96% of which are singletons. The source material was PBMCs. The source of these receptors is a woman under 30 in good health and CMV-seronegative.

The chain employs TRBV10-3 and TRBJ2-1; 10 bases match TRBD2. The CDR3 loop spans 16 amino acids. J was trimmed by 5 bases and V by 4 bases; bases with no gene match: 8. The germline V gene has CDR1 ENHRY and CDR2 SYGVKD. The CDR3 sequence: CAISVATSGINNEQFF. As DNA, the CDR3 is TGTGCCATCAGTGTAGCAACTAGCGGGATCAACAATGAGCAGTTCTTC.

V gene TRBV6-1 combines with J gene TRBJ1-4; D perhaps matches TRBD1 (6 bases). Trimming pared 4 bases from V and 8 bases from J, leaving 20 bases between. In germline, CDR1 is MNHNS, CDR2 SASEGT. The CDR3 is made up of 16 amino acids. The CDR3: CASSGASTGFSEKLFF. CDR3 nucleotide sequence: TGTGCCAGCAGTGGGGCATCTACAGGGTTTAGCGAAAAACTGTTTTTT.

The chain carries TRBV5-1 and TRBJ2-3, with D possibly being TRBD2 (5 bases). CDR1 is SGHRS, CDR2 YFSETQ, per germline. CDR3 length: 15 amino acids. V was trimmed by 7 bases and J by 0 bases, leaving 15 bases between them. The CDR3 DNA reads as TGCGCCAGCGGCCGACTAACCCCTAGCACAGATACGCAGTATTTT. Protein product: CASGRLTPSTDTQYF. Based on the CDR3 plus reference TRBV5-1 and TRBJ2-3, the full variable domain is KAGVTQTPRYLIKTRGQQVTLSCSPISGHRSVSWYQQTPGQGLQFLFEYFSETQRNKGNFPGRFSGRQFSNSRSEMNVSTLELGDSALYLCASGRLTPSTDTQYFGPGTRLTVL.

The gene calls are TRBV19 and TRBJ1-1; maybe TRBD1 (5 bases). Germline loops: CDR1 LNHDA, CDR2 SQIVND (reference sequence). The CDR3 has 13 residues. V lost 9 bases and J lost 0, with 11 bases in between. CDR3 region: CASERTMNTEAFF. The CDR3 bases are TGTGCCAGCGAGAGGACAATGAACACTGAAGCTTTCTTT. Filled out from reference TRBV19 and TRBJ1-1, the complete variable domain reads DGGITQSPKYLFRKEGQNVTLSCEQNLNHDAMYWYRQDPGQGLRLIYYSQIVNDFQKGDIAEGYSVSREKKESFPLTVTSAQKNPTAFYLCASERTMNTEAFFGQGTRLTVV.

The chain carries TRBV6-6 and TRBJ2-5; 9 nucleotides agree with TRBD2. This CDR3 has 14 amino acids. The V gene's germline CDR1 is MNHNY and CDR2 SVGAGI (reference sequence). V gave up 3 bases and J gave up 7 bases; unmatched junction bases: 6. As DNA, the CDR3 is TGTGCCAGCAGTTATAGGCGGGAGGGGGTGACCCAGTACTTC. The encoded protein is CASSYRREGVTQYF.

The rearrangement links TRBV7-9 to TRBJ1-1; perhaps TRBD1 as D (6 bases). The CDR3 consists of 15 residues. Germline assignment: CDR1 SEHNR and CDR2 FQNEAQ (reference sequence). V lost 2 bases, J lost 10 bases, and 20 bases lay in between. The CDR3 loop reads CASSLPPGDPSVAFF. The CDR3 nucleotides read TGTGCCAGCAGCTTACCCCCAGGGGATCCCTCCGTAGCTTTCTTT.

This chain links TRBV7-9 with TRBJ2-2; D might be TRBD2 (6 bases). The CDR3 is made up of 15 amino acids. Per the germline V gene, CDR1 is SEHNR and CDR2 is FQNEAQ (reference sequence). Trimming cost V 2 bases and J 4 bases, with 11 bases left between them. This chain's CDR3 is CASSLPGGVTGELFF. The CDR3 DNA sequence: TGTGCCAGCAGCTTACCAGGCGGGGTCACCGGGGAGCTGTTTTTT.

The chain is built from TRBV10-3 and TRBJ1-1, with 7 bases that match TRBD1. The V gene's germline CDR1 is ENHRY and CDR2 SYGVKD. The CDR3 length is 15 residues. V was clipped by 8 bases and J by 1 base; unmatched bases: 10. The CDR3 bases are TGTGCCATCCTCCCCCGGGACAGCGGGAACACTGAAGCTTTCTTT. It encodes CAILPRDSGNTEAFF.

The table lists this clone with a count of one. CDR3 in amino acids: CASSPGLNTQYF. CDR3 bases: TGTGCCAGCAGCCCCGGACTCAATACGCAGTATTTT. V and J are TRBV6-5 and TRBJ2-3; D may be TRBD2 (5 bases). The ends were cut back, 6 bases at V and 7 bases at J, with 11 bases in the middle. Germline V gives CDR1 MNHEY, CDR2 SVGAGI. The CDR3 spans 12 residues.

V usage is TRBV28 and J usage is TRBJ1-2; the match to TRBD1 covers 10 bases. The germline V gene encodes CDR1 MDHEN and CDR2 SYDVKM. The J segment lost 4 bases and the V segment lost 5 bases, leaving 13 bases of the junction unmatched. This CDR3 has 17 residues. CDR3 region: CASSPAGTGVRGYGYTF. CDR3 in DNA: TGTGCCAGCAGTCCTGCAGGGACAGGGGTGAGAGGCTATGGCTACACCTTC.

Only one count was recorded for this clone. This chain links TRBV9 with TRBJ1-2, with a tentative D call TRBD1 (6 bases). V was cut by 1 base and J by 5 bases, with 18 bases left in between. Per germline, CDR1 SGDLS and CDR2 YYNGEE. The CDR3 consists of 16 residues. The CDR3 is CASSVNYETGVYGYTF. CDR3 sequence (DNA): TGTGCCAGCAGCGTAAACTACGAGACAGGAGTGTATGGCTACACCTTC.